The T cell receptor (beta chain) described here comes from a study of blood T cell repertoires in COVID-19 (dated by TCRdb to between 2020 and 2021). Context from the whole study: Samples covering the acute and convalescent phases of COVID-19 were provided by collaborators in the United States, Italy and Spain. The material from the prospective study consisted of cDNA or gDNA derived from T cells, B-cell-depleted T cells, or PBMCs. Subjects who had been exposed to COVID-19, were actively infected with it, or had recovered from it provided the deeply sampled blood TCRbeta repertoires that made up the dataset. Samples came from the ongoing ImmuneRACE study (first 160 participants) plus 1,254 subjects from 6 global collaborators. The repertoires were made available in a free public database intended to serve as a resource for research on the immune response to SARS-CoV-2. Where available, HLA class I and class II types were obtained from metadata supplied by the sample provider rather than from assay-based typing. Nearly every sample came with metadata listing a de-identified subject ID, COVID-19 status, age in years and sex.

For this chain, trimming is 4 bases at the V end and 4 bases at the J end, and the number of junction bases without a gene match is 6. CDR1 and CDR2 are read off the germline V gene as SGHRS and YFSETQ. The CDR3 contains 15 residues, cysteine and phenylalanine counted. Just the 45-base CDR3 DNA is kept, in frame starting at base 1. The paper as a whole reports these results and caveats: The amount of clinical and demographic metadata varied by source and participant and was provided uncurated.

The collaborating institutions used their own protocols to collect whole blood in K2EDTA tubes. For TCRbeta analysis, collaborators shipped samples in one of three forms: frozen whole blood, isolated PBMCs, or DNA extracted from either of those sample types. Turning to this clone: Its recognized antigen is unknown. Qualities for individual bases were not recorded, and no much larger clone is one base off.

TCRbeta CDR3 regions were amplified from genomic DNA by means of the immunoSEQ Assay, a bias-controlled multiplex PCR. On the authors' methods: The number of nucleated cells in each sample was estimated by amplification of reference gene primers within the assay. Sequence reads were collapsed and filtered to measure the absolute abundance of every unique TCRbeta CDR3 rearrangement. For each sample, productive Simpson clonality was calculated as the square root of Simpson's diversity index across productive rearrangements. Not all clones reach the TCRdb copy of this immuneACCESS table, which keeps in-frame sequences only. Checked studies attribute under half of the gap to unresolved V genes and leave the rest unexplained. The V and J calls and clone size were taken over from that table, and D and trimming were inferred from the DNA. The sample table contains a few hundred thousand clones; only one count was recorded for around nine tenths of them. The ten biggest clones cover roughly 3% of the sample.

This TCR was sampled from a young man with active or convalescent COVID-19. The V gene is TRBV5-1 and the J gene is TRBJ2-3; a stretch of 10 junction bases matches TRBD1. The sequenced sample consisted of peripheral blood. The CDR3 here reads CASSRGQGGSDTQYF. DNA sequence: TGCGCCAGCAGCCGCGGACAGGGGGGGTCAGATACGCAGTATTTT. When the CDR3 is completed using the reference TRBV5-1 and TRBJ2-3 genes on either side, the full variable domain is KAGVTQTPRYLIKTRGQQVTLSCSPISGHRSVSWYQQTPGQGLQFLFEYFSETQRNKGNFPGRFSGRQFSNSRSEMNVSTLELGDSALYLCASSRGQGGSDTQYFGPGTRLTVL.